This T cell receptor (beta chain) was captured by sequencing in a study of shared clonotypes between healthy human individuals. Background on the study: The donors, a couple of women and a few men, were aged 18 to 49.

CDR1 and CDR2 (germline): MNHNY, SVGAGI (reference sequence). J was trimmed by 3 bases and V by 6 bases; bases with no gene match: 7. The CDR3 is made up of 14 amino acids. CD4+ cells underwent separation, giving CD45RA+ naive and CD45RA-negative memory subsets. The assay was immunoSEQ multiplex PCR, and TCRdb's table has in-frame clones only and misses some. The table has around 2,000,000 clones, roughly 94% seen once. Findings and caveats of the study: With few donors, the genetic and exposure-history diversity represented was limited. Shared across a handful of donors were around 5% of the naive CD4 clonotypes.

A remark on this clone: Its target is not known. This specimen includes other DNA sequences encoding the same CDR3.

V is TRBV6-6 and J is TRBJ2-7; 8 positions match TRBD1. The receptor comes from a man between 18 and 35 years old in good health. The sample comprised naive CD4+ T cells sorted from blood. Subset defined: CD45RA+ positively selected. This chain's CDR3 is CASRTGTGNYEQYF. The CDR3 nucleotides read TGTGCCAGCAGAACCGGGACAGGCAACTACGAGCAGTACTTC.